The source of this T cell receptor beta chain is a study of technical replicates of blood from a handful of donors (TCRdb year 2017). To note about this clone: The antigen this receptor binds is unknown. Base qualities are missing; no much larger clone stands one base away.

Libraries came from the immunoSEQ multiplex PCR assay. In its TCRdb copy, this immuneACCESS table keeps in-frame sequences only and misses some clones. Where compared with another copy, unresolved V genes explain less than half of these, and the others have no known cause. Counted in this sample were some 74,000 clones; approximately 97% of them appeared once. 0.25% to 0.35% of the sample rests with the top ten. Measured from the cysteine to the phenylalanine, the CDR3 is 16 residues long. The only DNA kept is the CDR3, 48 bases in frame from the first base. CDR1 and CDR2, per the germline V gene, are MGHRA and YSYEKL. V is cut back by 2 bases and J by 7 bases, with 11 bases in the junction unmatched.

Recombination connected TRBV4-1 to TRBJ1-3; TRBD1 matches 7 bases in the middle. This clonotype was sampled from a human donor in good health. Sequences were obtained from T cells isolated from PBMCs. The base sequence is TGCGCCAGCAGCCAACAACCGGGACAGCATTCGAACACCATATATTTT. This yields the protein CASSQQPGQHSNTIYF.